The clone carrying this T cell receptor (beta chain) was observed a few times. A junction boundary mismatches the germline segment, possibly from a read error. There are 18 residues in the CDR3. Germline V CDR1 and CDR2: DFQATT, SNEGSKA (reference sequence). This sample stems from a study of kidney transplant recipient with SARS-CoV-2 infection. A single record per CDR3 protein comes from TCRdb applying MiXCR to the reads. The data show 200,000 to 300,000 distinct CDR3 sequences, 29% seen once. Sample: a blood sample, taken at baseline and on day 111 from a kidney transplant recipient. The clonotype comes from a male patient in his thirties who had COVID-19 and was a kidney transplant recipient. The graft donor may have contributed some T cells. This rearrangement joins TRBV20-1 to TRBJ1-1; TRBD1 might be the D (5 bases). The CDR3 region is CRARPGTAGRGRNTEAFF. CDR3 sequence (DNA): TGCCGTGCCCGTCCCGGGACCGCGGGCCGGGGGAGGAACACTGAAGCTTTCTTT.